The clone carrying this T cell receptor (beta chain) has at least ten counts. Its antigen is unidentified. As part of library construction, unique molecular identifiers were attached to individual cDNA molecules. TCRdb analysed the 5' RACE reads with MiXCR anew, one entry per CDR3 protein. The table has more than 65,000 distinct CDR3 sequences, around 12% seen once; the top ten hold around 1.3%. Germline assignment: CDR1 SEHNR and CDR2 FQNEAQ (reference sequence). The CDR3 extends over 15 amino acids. The J segment lost 9 bases and the V segment lost 6 bases, leaving 11 bases of the junction unmatched. This entry belongs to a study of early T cells in non-severe SARS-CoV-2 infection. Study in general: Chains were not paired, and sequencing was done on bulk RNA from unsorted whole blood. Findings of the study overall: Reliance on VDJdb matching favored anti-spike CD8 responses; private and CD4 specificities were missed.

The genes are TRBV7-9 and TRBJ2-1, with 10 bases identical to TRBD2. The clonotype comes from an adult who was a healthcare worker with PCR-confirmed SARS-CoV-2 infection or an uninfected control (not recorded which). Sequencing used whole blood. The CDR3 bases are TGTGCCAGCAGGGAACTAGCGGGAACCCAGTCTGAGCAGTTCTTC. It yields the protein CASRELAGTQSEQFF.